Below, one TCR beta chain is given with its context. This sample was taken from a study of patients and donors after allogeneic stem cell transplantation. Each CDR3 protein is one row after TCRdb ran MiXCR on the RT-PCR reads. The data hold 900,000 to 1,000,000 distinct CDR3 sequences, with 18% observed a single time. CDR1 is MNHEY, CDR2 SVGEGT, per germline. This CDR3 region has 14 residues. V lost 3 bases and J lost 1, with 10 bases in between. The receptor comes from a human donor who was either an allogeneic HSCT recipient or a stem cell or donor lymphocyte infusion donor (not recorded which). It is not recorded whose cells these are; they may come from a transplant donor. This chain uses TRBV6-2 or TRBV6-3 with TRBJ2-7; D gene uncertain. The sequenced material came from blood, either unsorted or a sorted T cell fraction (not recorded which). This CDR3 is CASSYSDESYEQYF. The CDR3 DNA reads TGTGCCAGCAGTTATTCGGACGAATCCTACGAGCAGTACTTC.